The 9 T cell receptor beta chains reported below all come from one sample, sequenced in a study of T cells after posttransplantation cyclophosphamide. Cyclophosphamide on days +3 and +4 followed busulfan-fludarabine conditioning and a marrow graft. Libraries were prepared by immunoSEQ multiplex PCR; TCRdb keeps only in-frame clonotypes and omits some of them. The sample shows around 17,000 clones, roughly nine tenths of them seen only once. The sequencing used CD4+ T cells sorted from blood, collected after allogeneic stem cell transplant with posttransplant cyclophosphamide. The receptors originated from a male patient aged 60 to 75 who received an allogeneic stem cell transplant from a related donor and was CMV-positive. Some of these T cells may belong to the graft donor.

The CDR3 loop is CASSQVSGGATTDTQYF. Here the CDR3 DNA reads TGCGCCAGCAGCCAAGTGTCGGGGGGGGCCACCACAGATACGCAGTATTTT. This chain links TRBV4-3 with TRBJ2-3; 8 bases map to TRBD2. From germline, CDR1 is LGHNA and CDR2 YSLEER. The CDR3 sequence is 17 residues long. The V and J ends lost 1 base and 2 bases, in that order; junction bases with no gene match: 8.

The chain couples TRBV11-2 to TRBJ1-5; D call uncertain. This CDR3 is 17 amino acids long. In germline, CDR1 is SGHAT, CDR2 FQNNGV. V shed 1 base and J shed 0 bases, with 13 bases lying between them. CDR3 DNA: TGTGCCAGCAGCTTAGTTGCCACTGCCTATAGCAATCAGCCCCAGCATTTT. It codes for CASSLVATAYSNQPQHF.

The chain carries TRBV23-1 and TRBJ2-7; D is unclear. TRBV23-1 is known as an ORF, though its function is uncertain. This CDR3 is 14 amino acids long. V lost 5 bases to trimming and J lost 1 base, with 12 bases between them. In nucleotides, the CDR3 is TGCGCCAGCAGTACACAGACCGAGTCCTACGAGCAGTACTTC. It codes for CASSTQTESYEQYF.

The chain joins TRBV11-1 to TRBJ2-1; TRBD1 matches at 7 bases. Germline values: CDR1 SGHAT, CDR2 FQDESV (reference sequence). The CDR3 consists of 16 residues. J was trimmed by 5 bases and V by 7 bases; bases with no gene match: 14. This CDR3 is CASNPRLGTANNEQFF. As DNA, the CDR3 is TGTGCCAGCAACCCTCGCTTAGGGACAGCTAACAATGAGCAGTTCTTC.

The genes are TRBV7-2 and TRBJ1-6, with a possible D match to TRBD1 (6 bases). Trimming left V 5 bases short and J 6 bases short, with 17 bases between. Germline loops: CDR1 SGHTA, CDR2 FQGNSA. The CDR3 contains 16 residues. The CDR3 loop is CASSPTQGHGNSPLHF. For the CDR3, the DNA is TGTGCCAGCAGCCCTACCCAGGGGCACGGTAATTCACCCCTCCACTTT.

The sample holds one count of this clone. The CDR3 spells CASSATAGGGVDTQYF. As DNA, the CDR3 is TGTGCCAGCAGCGCAACTGCCGGGGGGGGCGTAGATACGCAGTATTTT. The chain is built from TRBV9 and TRBJ2-3; 8 nucleotides line up with TRBD2. V lost 3 bases and J lost 5; bases outside the gene matches: 11. CDR3 length: 16 residues. CDR1 and CDR2 from the germline V gene are SGDLS and YYNGEE. The full variable domain, in which reference TRBV9 and TRBJ2-3 provide the parts outside the CDR3, is DSGVTQTPKHLITATGQRVTLRCSPRSGDLSVYWYQQSLDQGLQFLIQYYNGEERAKGNILERFSAQQFPDLHSELNLSSLELGDSALYFCASSATAGGGVDTQYFGPGTRLTVL.

The CDR3, as DNA: TGTGCCAGCAGTTCCCACAGGGGTGGGTATGGCTACACCTTC. This translates into CASSSHRGGYGYTF. This chain links TRBV27 with TRBJ1-2, with TRBD1 matching over 7 bases. Trimming took 4 bases from V and 5 from J; bases not matched to a gene: 7. The CDR3 runs to 14 residues. The germline V gene has CDR1 MNHEY and CDR2 SMNVEV (reference sequence).

The chain joins TRBV7-2 to TRBJ2-5; perhaps TRBD2 as D (6 bases). The V end lost 1 base, the J end lost 9 bases, and 6 bases lay between the germline ends. The CDR3 is made up of 11 amino acids. Germline CDR1 is SGHTA and CDR2 is FQGNSA. CDR3 sequence reads: CASSLGEAQYF. The CDR3, as DNA: TGTGCCAGCAGCTTAGGGGAGGCCCAGTACTTC.

The chain couples TRBV28 to TRBJ2-7; 10 bases align to TRBD2. Losses at the gene ends were 8 bases for V and 4 bases for J; bases not matched to a gene: 5. Germline CDR1 MDHEN, CDR2 SYDVKM. The CDR3 totals 13 residues. This chain's CDR3 is CASLSGGAYEQYF. The DNA for the CDR3 is TGTGCCAGCCTCAGCGGGGGGGCGTACGAGCAGTACTTC.